Listed below are T cell receptor beta chains from one sample, sequenced in a study of control samples from healthy donors and cancer patients. TCRdb's table, derived via immunoSEQ multiplex PCR, lists solely in-frame clones and lacks some. Of about 220,000 clones listed, about 93% are singletons. Sequencing was carried out using blood. These receptor sequences come from a middle-aged man in good health. Each CDR3 is given with its conserved first and last residue. Fields, in order: J gene, D gene, V gene, clone size, CDR3 protein. The D gene is left open where the match is weak. Rows may omit the clone size; those that give it use once, few, many or a size class.

>TRBJ2-7|TRBD2|TRBV4-3|-
CASSQDRLAGGQAYEQYF
>TRBJ1-6|-|TRBV20-1|-
CSASHPVGNSPLHF
>TRBJ1-1|-|TRBV29-1|once
CSARPSTNTEAFF
>TRBJ2-3|TRBD2|TRBV5-1|once
CASSGEGGGSTDTQYF
>TRBJ1-3|-|TRBV5-6|-
CASSLSGGRSGNTIYF
>TRBJ1-1|-|TRBV3-1/TRBV3-2|-
CASSHGGGTEAFF
>TRBJ1-1|-|TRBV5-6|-
CASSLHPLGTEAFF
>TRBJ2-7|TRBD1|TRBV13|once
CASSLGDRDYEQYF
>TRBJ2-2|TRBD1|TRBV6-5|-
CASSYSGQDRRELFF
>TRBJ1-1|-|TRBV5-6|once
CASSPPGRGRHTEAFF
>TRBJ2-5|-|TRBV11-2|-
CASSLEYLYQETQYF
>TRBJ2-5|TRBD1|TRBV3-1/TRBV3-2|-
CASSQGTGPETQYF
>TRBJ1-4|-|TRBV6-2/TRBV6-3|-
CASSYARGGSNEKLFF
>TRBJ1-1|-|TRBV9|-
CASSVVGKTEAFF
>TRBJ1-2|-|TRBV29-1|-
CSVVGGQGGGLGDYGYTF
>TRBJ1-6|-|TRBV27|-
CASSPVGAGYNSPLHF
>TRBJ1-5|-|TRBV2|-
CASSLQGISNQPQHF
>TRBJ1-3|-|TRBV19|-
CASSSGTFGNTIYF
>TRBJ2-5|TRBD1|TRBV7-2|-
CASSPDRVQETQYF
>TRBJ2-1|TRBD2|TRBV3-1/TRBV3-2|-
CASSQGWLADYNEQFF
>TRBJ2-5|TRBD2|TRBV24-1|-
CATSDFRGVQETQYF
>TRBJ1-3|-|TRBV4-1|-
CASSQMGAGNTIYF
>TRBJ1-5|-|TRBV6-5|-
CASRERRGLWQPQHF
>TRBJ1-2|-|TRBV2|-
CASSRTGPTYGYTF
>TRBJ1-2|-|TRBV9|once
CASSEGPSYGYTF
>TRBJ2-7|-|TRBV9|-
CASSVGVEGYEQYF
>TRBJ2-5|TRBD2|TRBV3-1/TRBV3-2|-
CASSQGTSGGGVLWETQYF
>TRBJ1-5|-|TRBV20-1|-
CSASKQDLYSNQPQHF
>TRBJ1-1|-|TRBV10-3|-
CAISEVQEMNTEAFF
>TRBJ1-4|-|TRBV10-1|-
CASSRQGGEKLFF
>TRBJ1-3|-|TRBV7-9|-
CASSSLGRLSGNTIYF
>TRBJ2-7|-|TRBV6-2/TRBV6-3|-
CASSSFAGRSYEQYF
>TRBJ2-7|TRBD2|TRBV6-2/TRBV6-3|-
CASSGSPAGGKYEQYF
>TRBJ2-5|TRBD2|TRBV28|once
CASSSSLGRETQYF
>TRBJ2-7|TRBD1|TRBV10-1|-
CASSEPGTGDEQYF
>TRBJ1-5|-|TRBV18|-
CASSPASGGRNQPQHF
>TRBJ1-4|-|TRBV9|-
CASSRTDSYNEKLFF
>TRBJ1-5|-|TRBV5-8|-
CASSFRGSDQPQHF
>TRBJ2-3|-|TRBV6-5|-
CASSYSGGLNADTQYF
>TRBJ2-1|TRBD1|TRBV28|-
CASSTAGTGINEQFF
>TRBJ2-5|TRBD1|TRBV5-1|-
CASSIDRGRETQYF
>TRBJ2-7|TRBD2|TRBV5-1|-
CASSSNSGLYEQYF
>TRBJ2-1|TRBD2|TRBV10-1|-
CASSEVGGAYNEQFF